This record concerns one TCR beta chain sequence. It has no known antigen specificity. Within one base of it there is no much larger clone, and no base qualities were kept. The High Capacity cDNA Reverse Transcription Kit was used to reverse transcribe all of the isolated RNA, meaning that expressed TCRB transcripts were what got sequenced. Naive, central memory and regulatory T cell samples underwent deep immunoSEQ sequencing, averaging around 3.7 million total reads per sample. Sorted cells were lysed in RLT buffer, and RNA was extracted using DNase-treated RNeasy Micro or Mini kits according to cell number. To prevent cross-contamination, each cell subset was processed individually, whereas patient and healthy donor samples were processed jointly. TCRB sequences were amplified from cDNA with the immunoSEQ multiplex PCR, producing 87-bp fragments spanning the CDR3 region. Sequencing of the amplicons was done on the Illumina HiSeq platform. Per the source publication's procedure: Synthetic template baselines were used to correct PCR bias computationally, reads within Hamming distance 2 were collapsed together, and singletons that could not be merged were discarded. By aligning reads against IMGT, V, D and J genes, CDR3 length, and insertions or deletions at six rearrangement sites were assigned. Clonotype counts were normalized to sorted cell number within each subset before computing true diversity and Gini coefficients with the tcR R package. The overlap coefficient, calculated on TCRB nucleotide sequences, was used to measure repertoire sharing. The source is immuneACCESS, and TCRdb retained only in-frame sequences with V and J called. Part of the clones is not carried over; for the studies checked, unresolved V genes explain less than half of this, and the remainder is unexplained. That table supplies the V and J calls and clone size; D and trimming were determined from the DNA. This sample is represented by fewer than 350,000 clones; 8% of them were singletons. More than 1% of the sample comes from the top ten.

Each donor gave one peripheral blood draw, roughly 110 mL on average, collected into heparinised tubes. Naive, central memory, regulatory and stem cell-like memory CD4+ T cells were sorted on a BD FACSAria II using a panel including CD45RO, CCR7, CD25, CD127, CD95 and CD27. Every sorted population had a purity above 95%. PBMCs were separated immediately by Lymphoprep density gradient centrifugation and were stained directly, without being cultured. Samples were stained and sorted in pairs, with one healthy donor and one patient per experiment, so that batch effects were minimized. This record comes from a study of beta chain features in type 1 diabetes (dated 2018 in TCRdb). About the study as a whole: Mean age, gender distribution, total cell number and subset yield were not different between patients and healthy donors. The study compared TCRB repertoires of sorted circulating CD4+ T cell subsets between recently diagnosed type 1 diabetes patients and matched healthy donors. Across all samples, around 100 million sorted cells were examined, and cell number per subset correlated strongly with RNA yield. Naive and central memory subsets were obtained from all 30 or so donors, but regulatory and stem cell-like memory subsets were isolated from only 8 patients and roughly 8 healthy donors.

The CDR3 starts with the cysteine, ends with the phenylalanine, and has 15 residues. Only the CDR3 DNA stays, 45 bases, in frame from base 1. CDR1 and CDR2 were assigned from the germline V gene as SGHTA and FQGTGA. The junction shows trimming of 5 bases on V and 4 bases on J, plus 16 bases between the germline ends. Study-wide conclusions, independent of this receptor: Fewer insertions and more nucleotide deletions at VDJ recombination sites were observed in patients with type 1 diabetes, implying thymic rearrangement abnormalities. PCR may preferentially amplify shorter templates, but because patient and control samples were amplified and corrected together, any resulting skew would affect both groups equally. Because cDNA was sequenced instead of genomic DNA, highly expressing activated cells could be over-represented, though the groups showed no difference in activation or CD3 levels. Because small numbers of individuals were included in the HLA sub-analyses, any influence of HLA type on TCRB rearrangement was left unresolved. Naive, central memory and regulatory TCRB repertoires appeared to be more alike among patients than among healthy donors. A moderate but significant shortening of TCRB CDR3 length was observed in type 1 diabetes patients in all four CD4+ subsets.

The sequencing sample was made of central memory CD4+ T cells from blood. The receptor's source is a woman between 18 and 29 years old in good health. The chain couples TRBV7-3 to TRBJ2-3; the D gene is perhaps TRBD1, from 6 matching bases. The sequence in DNA is TGTGCCAGCAGCGCGCCGGGACATACGGCAGATACGCAGTATTTT. Translated, this is CASSAPGHTADTQYF.